Shown below are 29 T cell receptor beta chains from a single sample sequenced in a study of vaccination and CD4 T cells after COVID-19 (dated by TCRdb to the early 2020s). The antigens for these receptors are not known. Taken with the paper, the label for treatment or condition translates to: roughly 10-day PBMC culture with coronavirus spike peptide pools or control peptides (ViraFEST assay). CD4+ T cells from unexposed donors were collected before the COVID-19 pandemic (2011-2018). Library preparation was by PCR. Sequencing was carried out with an Illumina iSeq 100. TCR sequencing of DNA from cultured CD4+ T cells used the Oncomine TCR Beta short-read assay at the Johns Hopkins FTIC core. TCRdb applied fastp at Q25 and MiXCR to the public reads, then kept only in-frame beta chains. Rows with a matching CDR3 protein are joined into one entry that keeps the most common DNA and genes. Counted in this sample were some 6,000 distinct CDR3 sequences; roughly 27% of them appeared once. The biggest ten clones account for around 18% of the sample.

The sequenced sample consisted of CD4+ T cells from blood, cultured in vitro. Receptors originate from a human donor in good health.

This clonotype was found a few times. The chain couples TRBV27 to TRBJ1-2; D remains unclear. The V end lost 0 bases, the J end lost 8 bases, and 22 bases lay between the germline ends. The CDR3 has 17 amino acids. Germline V gene data show CDR1 as MNHEY and CDR2 as SMNVEV (reference sequence). This CDR3 reads CASSLSRSRAVDWGYTF. In DNA form, the CDR3 reads TGTGCCAGCAGTTTATCGAGATCTCGGGCCGTAGATTGGGGCTACACCTTC.

As to this clonotype: An end of the junction differs from the germline gene, which may be a read error. The V and J genes are TRBV7-2 and TRBJ1-2; D is unresolved. Germline V gene sequence: CDR1 SGHTA, CDR2 FQGNSA. The CDR3 spans 11 residues. Here the CDR3 reads CASSLVRVTEF. CDR3 DNA: TGTGCCAGCAGCTTAGTGAGGGTTACAGAATTC. Together with reference TRBV7-2 and TRBJ1-2, the CDR3 gives the full variable domain: GAGVSQSPSNKVTEKGKDVELRCDPISGHTALYWYRQSLGQGLEFLIYFQGNSAPDKSGLPSDRFSAERTGGSVSTLTIQRTQQEDSAVYLCASSLVRVTEFGSGTRLTVV.

The V and J genes are TRBV7-2 and TRBJ2-7; no firm D call. Germline CDR1 SGHTA, CDR2 FQGNSA. The CDR3 spans 13 residues. Trimming stripped 5 bases from V and 5 bases from J, with 13 bases between. The CDR3 loop reads CASSLPTVHEQYF. DNA for the CDR3: TGTGCCAGCAGCCTCCCCACGGTTCACGAGCAGTACTTC.

To note about this clonotype: A read error may be the cause here, since a much bigger clone is one base away. V gene TRBV6-4 combines with J gene TRBJ1-2, with 11 bases aligning to TRBD1. This CDR3 contains 15 residues. Germline V lookup: CDR1 MRHNA, CDR2 SNTAGT. CDR3 DNA sequence: TGTGTCAGCAGTGAGGCCGGGACAGGGGGCTATGGCTACACCTTC. Amino acids: CVSSEAGTGGYGYTF.

This clonotype was seen more than once but under ten times. The chain joins TRBV6-5 to TRBJ1-6; D is possibly TRBD1 (5 bases). The germline V gene encodes CDR1 MNHEY and CDR2 SVGAGI. The V gene lost 2 bases and the J gene lost 4 bases, with 12 bases spanning the gap. The CDR3 extends over 16 amino acids. CDR3 sequence: CASSYGPGPYNSPLHF. The CDR3 nucleotides read TGTGCCAGCAGTTACGGCCCAGGGCCTTATAATTCACCCCTCCACTTT.

The chain recombines TRBV6-5 with TRBJ1-1; 11 bases align to TRBD1. The CDR3 sequence is 14 residues long. V shed 2 bases and J 6 bases; nucleotides not matched to a gene: 2. Germline loops: CDR1 MNHEY, CDR2 SVGAGI. DNA for the CDR3: TGTGCCAGCAGTTACCTGGGACAGGGGGCTGAAGCTTTCTTT. It codes for CASSYLGQGAEAFF.

V usage is TRBV24-1 and J usage is TRBJ2-3; tentatively, D is TRBD1 or TRBD2 (6 bases each). V lost 9 bases to trimming and J lost 2 bases, with 11 bases between them. Germline-derived CDR1 and CDR2 are KGHDR and SFDVKD. The CDR3 totals 13 residues. CDR3 protein: CATGGGSTDTQYF. CDR3 nucleotide sequence: TGTGCCACCGGAGGGGGTTCCACAGATACGCAGTATTTT.

By share, this clonotype ranks as medium-sized (0.01 to 0.1%). Here the CDR3 reads CSAGPGQGTSYYGYTF. The CDR3 DNA is TGCAGTGCTGGGCCGGGACAGGGGACTTCCTACTATGGCTACACCTTC. V gene TRBV20-1 combines with J gene TRBJ1-2, with 10 bases aligning to TRBD1. J gave up 3 bases and V 5 bases, and 12 bases lay outside the gene matches. The CDR3 covers 16 residues. In germline, CDR1 is DFQATT, CDR2 SNEGSKA (reference sequence).

This clonotype occurred a few times. The CDR3 DNA sequence: TGTGCCAGCAGGGGGACAGGGGACACTGAAGCTTTCTTT. Translation: CASRGTGDTEAFF. This rearrangement joins TRBV6-1 to TRBJ1-1; 10 nucleotides match TRBD1. Germline trimming cut 6 bases from V and 3 bases from J; bases unmatched to any gene: 1. The CDR3 consists of 13 residues. Germline CDR1 reads MNHNS; CDR2 reads SASEGT.

This rearrangement joins TRBV27 to TRBJ2-1; 11 bases agree with TRBD2. Germline trimming cut 4 bases from V and 7 bases from J; bases unmatched to any gene: 9. The V gene's germline CDR1 is MNHEY and CDR2 SMNVEV (reference sequence). The CDR3 has 16 amino acids. In DNA form, the CDR3 reads TGTGCCAGCAGTTGGGAGACTAGCGGGGTCAGTAATGAGCAGTTCTTC. Translated, it gives CASSWETSGVSNEQFF.

Here the CDR3 DNA reads TGTGCCAGCAGTTCAATCTCACAGGGGTTGACCTACGAGCAGTACTTC. Translation: CASSSISQGLTYEQYF. The rearrangement joins TRBV6-5 to TRBJ2-7; 7 nucleotides agree with TRBD1. This CDR3 spans 16 amino acids. Germline CDR1 reads MNHEY; CDR2 reads SVGAGI. J gave up 2 bases and V 4 bases, and 11 bases lay outside the gene matches.

The chain uses TRBV30 and TRBJ2-7; D gene uncertain. The CDR3 consists of 13 residues. Germline V gene sequence: CDR1 GTSNPN, CDR2 SVGIG (reference sequence). V was cut by 0 bases and J by 1 base, with 7 bases left in between. The CDR3 loop is CAWSVTVSYEQYF. The CDR3 DNA reads TGTGCCTGGAGTGTGACTGTATCCTACGAGCAGTACTTC.

This clonotype is labeled as medium-sized. This chain joins TRBV2 and TRBJ1-2, with D maybe TRBD1 (6 bases). The ends were cut back, 4 bases at V and 4 bases at J, with 10 bases in the middle. The CDR3 has 13 amino acids. CDR1 SNHLY and CDR2 FYNNEI come from the germline V gene. The CDR3 region has the DNA TGTGCCAGCAGTGCACAGGGAATCTATGGCTACACCTTC. Translation gives CASSAQGIYGYTF.

CDR3 amino acids: CAWRPYNGYGYTF. The CDR3 DNA reads TGTGCCTGGAGGCCCTATAACGGCTATGGCTACACCTTC. The rearrangement links TRBV30 to TRBJ1-2, with D hard to call. Trimming left V 3 bases short and J 4 bases short, with 12 bases between. Germline CDR1 reads GTSNPN; CDR2 reads SVGIG (reference sequence). The CDR3 runs 13 residues.

This clonotype has just a few counts. This chain joins TRBV7-8 and TRBJ1-1, with TRBD1 matching over 8 bases. The CDR3 contains 15 residues. CDR1 is SGHVS, CDR2 FQNEAQ, per germline. Trimming at V came to 2 bases and at J to 3 bases, leaving 5 bases not matched to a gene. CDR3 sequence (DNA): TGTGCCAGCAGCTTATTAGGACAGGGCGACACTGAAGCTTTCTTT. It translates to CASSLLGQGDTEAFF.

This clonotype has more than one count but fewer than ten. The rearrangement uses TRBV12-3 or TRBV12-4 and TRBJ2-5, with D uncertain. The V end was cut by 3 bases, the J end by 1 base, with 6 bases between. The CDR3 is 13 amino acids. CDR3 sequence: CASSLTSQETQYF. The CDR3 coding sequence is TGTGCCAGCAGTTTGACGAGCCAAGAGACCCAGTACTTC.

By frequency in the sample, this clonotype is medium-sized. The rearrangement uses TRBV20-1 and TRBJ1-5; D is unresolved. This CDR3 is built from 14 residues. With 7 bases removed from V and 0 bases from J, the gap between germline ends came to 13 bases. Germline assignment: CDR1 DFQATT and CDR2 SNEGSKA (reference sequence). DNA for the CDR3: TGCAGTGGGAAAGCGGGGAATAGCAATCAGCCCCAGCATTTT. This codes for CSGKAGNSNQPQHF.

The genes are TRBV5-1 and TRBJ2-5, with 10 bases fitting TRBD2. This CDR3 region has 14 residues. CDR1 and CDR2 (germline): SGHRS, YFSETQ. With 2 bases clipped from V and 4 bases from J, the junction kept 2 bases outside the gene matches. The CDR3 DNA sequence: TGCGCCAGCAGCTTATCTAGCGGGGGAGAGACCCAGTACTTC. It encodes CASSLSSGGETQYF.

This sequence joins TRBV10-1 and TRBJ1-1, with 9 bases fitting TRBD1. From germline, CDR1 is WNHNN and CDR2 SYGVQD (reference sequence). CDR3 length: 13 amino acids. J lost 11 bases, V lost 0 bases, and 4 bases had no gene match. CDR3 DNA: TGCGCCAGCAGTGAGTCGGGGACAGGGTTGGCTTTCTTT. It encodes CASSESGTGLAFF.

This chain joins TRBV10-3 and TRBJ1-1, with D perhaps matching TRBD1 (6 bases). V was cut by 2 bases and J by 2 bases, with 9 bases left in between. This CDR3 is built from 14 residues. Germline loops: CDR1 ENHRY, CDR2 SYGVKD. This CDR3 is CAISEAQGNTEAFF. DNA for the CDR3: TGTGCCATCAGTGAGGCACAGGGAAACACTGAAGCTTTCTTT.

This chain uses TRBV20-1 with TRBJ1-1; D not resolved. Germline-derived CDR1 and CDR2 are DFQATT and SNEGSKA (reference sequence). The germline V and J ends were trimmed by 3 bases and 6 bases, with 11 bases remaining between them. The CDR3 is 12 amino acids. Here the CDR3 DNA reads TGCAGTGCTAGGGGCTTTGGCCCTGAAGCTTTCTTT. Amino acids: CSARGFGPEAFF.

By sample share, this clonotype is medium-sized. This rearrangement joins TRBV6-1 to TRBJ1-2; D is uncertain. The germline gives CDR1 MNHNS, CDR2 SASEGT. The CDR3 extends over 12 amino acids. V was pared by 5 bases and J by 0 bases, with 4 bases between. CDR3 nucleotide sequence: TGTGCCAGCAGTCTAGCTAACTATGGCTACACCTTC. It specifies CASSLANYGYTF.

Only a few counts were recorded for this clonotype. The chain combines TRBV7-6 with TRBJ2-5; TRBD2 aligns across 7 bases. This CDR3 comprises 15 residues. Germline loops: CDR1 SGHVS, CDR2 FNYEAQ. V was pared by 5 bases and J by 2 bases, with 8 bases of the junction left unmatched. CDR3 residues: CASSVQTSSQETQYF. The CDR3 bases are TGTGCCAGCAGCGTACAGACTAGCTCTCAAGAGACCCAGTACTTC.

Only a few counts were recorded for this clonotype. J is TRBJ1-1 and V is TRBV6-1; D might be TRBD1 (5 bases). V was trimmed by 0 bases and J by 3 bases, leaving 17 bases between them. This CDR3 has 17 residues. CDR1 and CDR2 (germline): MNHNS, SASEGT. The CDR3 coding sequence is TGTGCCAGCAGTGAAGCGGCTAGGACGGGGGATTACACTGAAGCTTTCTTT. Translation gives CASSEAARTGDYTEAFF.

This clonotype was seen more than once but under ten times. This sequence joins TRBV7-2 and TRBJ2-7; 9 bases are shared with TRBD2. The length of the CDR3 is 15 residues. The germline V gene encodes CDR1 SGHTA and CDR2 FQGNSA. J gave up 2 bases and V 5 bases, and 7 bases lay outside the gene matches. The chain's CDR3 is CASSPPSGATYEQYF. The CDR3 nucleotides read TGTGCCAGCAGCCCCCCTAGCGGGGCCACCTACGAGCAGTACTTC.

This chain connects TRBV7-9 to TRBJ1-2, with 8 bases lining up with TRBD1. The ends lost 2 bases at V and 8 bases at J; junction bases unmatched: 13. Germline CDR1 is SEHNR and CDR2 is FQNEAQ (reference sequence). The CDR3 sequence is 16 residues long. CDR3 DNA: TGTGCCAGCAGCTTATCCCTCGGGTCAGGGGGCCGCGGCTACACCTTC. Its translation: CASSLSLGSGGRGYTF. Complete variable domain (other parts from reference TRBV7-9 and TRBJ1-2): DTGVSQNPRHKITKRGQNVTFRCDPISEHNRLYWYRQTLGQGPEFLTYFQNEAQLEKSRLLSDRFSAERPKGSFSTLEIQRTEQGDSAMYLCASSLSLGSGGRGYTFGSGTRLTVV.

The J gene is TRBJ1-2, the V gene TRBV6-5, with unresolved D. CDR1 is MNHEY, CDR2 SVGAGI, per germline. This CDR3 region has 13 residues. V lost 2 bases and J 3 bases, leaving 7 bases between the germline ends. In nucleotides, the CDR3 is TGTGCCAGCAGTTACGGGCAGGACTATGGCTACACCTTC. As protein: CASSYGQDYGYTF.

V is TRBV6-1 and J is TRBJ1-1; 9 bases map to TRBD1. V lost 4 bases and J lost 5; bases outside the gene matches: 2. Germline V gene sequence: CDR1 MNHNS, CDR2 SASEGT. The CDR3 has 13 amino acids. The CDR3 sequence: CASSVDRGTEAFF. CDR3 nucleotides: TGTGCCAGCAGTGTCGACAGGGGGACTGAAGCTTTCTTT.

A remark on this clonotype: Mismatch with germline at one junction end may stem from a read error. This chain joins TRBV4-2 and TRBJ1-2; D not certain. Germline values: CDR1 LGHNA, CDR2 YNFKEQ. CDR3 length: 15 amino acids. CDR3: CAGSQEWGGPEGYTF. In nucleotides, the CDR3 is TGTGCCGGCAGCCAAGAGTGGGGAGGGCCGGAGGGCTACACCTTC.